These 29 T cell receptor beta chains came from one sample sequenced in a study of blood T cell repertoires in COVID-19. Method: immunoSEQ multiplex PCR; TCRdb's copy keeps in-frame clones and lacks some. The sample includes just over 150,000 clones, approximately 92% of them seen just once. Specimen: peripheral blood. The source of these receptors is a man aged 30 to 39 with COVID-19, enrolled during active disease.

V and J are TRBV7-9 and TRBJ2-3, with 13 bases lining up with TRBD2. There are 19 residues in the CDR3. Germline V gives CDR1 SEHNR, CDR2 FQNEAQ (reference sequence). V gave up 1 base and J gave up 1 base; unmatched junction bases: 8. CDR3 DNA: TGTGCCAGCAGCTTAGGACTAGCGGGAGGTCAGAGGGGCACAGATACGCAGTATTTT. Translated: CASSLGLAGGQRGTDTQYF.

V and J are TRBV5-6 and TRBJ2-7; D might be TRBD2 (6 bases). Trimming took 3 bases from V and 6 from J, leaving 16 bases between them. Germline-derived CDR1 and CDR2 are SGHDT and YYEEEE. This CDR3 spans 14 amino acids. CDR3 in amino acids: CASSSTRVGLEQYF. In DNA form, the CDR3 reads TGTGCCAGCAGCTCGACTAGAGTGGGCCTCGAGCAGTACTTC.

The gene calls are TRBV28 and TRBJ1-5, with 8 nucleotides matching TRBD1. Unmatched junction bases numbered 2, after V lost 7 bases and J lost 0 bases. Germline assignment: CDR1 MDHEN and CDR2 SYDVKM. This CDR3 is 14 amino acids long. CDR3 coding DNA: TGTGCCAGCATTACAGGGGGTAGCAATCAGCCCCAGCATTTT. As protein: CASITGGSNQPQHF.

The CDR3 DNA reads as TGTGCCAGCAGCCTCCGACAGGGCTCCTACGAGCAGTACTTC. This gives the protein CASSLRQGSYEQYF. This rearrangement joins TRBV11-3 to TRBJ2-7, with 7 bases lining up with TRBD1. The CDR3 sequence is 14 residues long. Germline-derived CDR1 and CDR2 are SGHNT and YENEEA. The V gene end was trimmed by 5 bases and the J gene end by 0 bases; junction bases not matched to a gene: 4.

J is TRBJ2-1 and V is TRBV19; TRBD2 matches at 10 bases. Germline V lookup: CDR1 LNHDA, CDR2 SQIVND (reference sequence). After removal of 6 bases from V and 8 bases from J, the junction contained 10 bases not matched to a gene. The CDR3 contains 15 residues. The CDR3 region has the DNA TGTGCCAGTAGAAGCCGGCTAGCGGGAGCCCATGAGCAGTTCTTC. Residues: CASRSRLAGAHEQFF.

This clone has just one count. V usage is TRBV15 and J usage is TRBJ2-1, with D hard to call. The CDR3 consists of 15 residues. The V end lost 5 bases, the J end lost 1 base, and 12 bases lay between the germline ends. The V gene's germline CDR1 is LNHNV and CDR2 YYDKDF (reference sequence). The CDR3 spells CATSSRAGSYNEQFF. As DNA, the CDR3 is TGTGCCACCAGCTCCCGAGCAGGTTCCTACAATGAGCAGTTCTTC.

The V and J genes are TRBV19 and TRBJ1-5, with 7 positions matching TRBD1. CDR1 is LNHDA and CDR2 is SQIVND in the germline V gene (reference sequence). Trimming cost V 9 bases and J 5 bases; bases outside gene matches: 7. CDR3 length: 13 residues. The chain's CDR3 is CASQDRDYQPQHF. CDR3 bases: TGTGCCAGCCAAGACAGGGATTATCAGCCCCAGCATTTT.

The rearrangement links TRBV13 to TRBJ1-1; 10 nucleotides agree with TRBD1. This CDR3 spans 12 amino acids. CDR1 and CDR2 (germline): PRHDT, FYEKMQ (reference sequence). V lost 5 bases and J lost 10; bases outside the gene matches: 4. The CDR3 reads CASSARQGAAFF. In DNA, the CDR3 is TGTGCCAGCAGCGCCAGACAGGGGGCAGCTTTCTTT.

J is TRBJ2-7 and V is TRBV28; TRBD1 might be the D (6 bases). CDR1 is MDHEN, CDR2 SYDVKM, per germline. CDR3 length: 12 amino acids. V lost 6 bases, J lost 4 bases, and 10 bases lay in between. CDR3 in DNA: TGTGCCAGCAGACCTACAGGGTACGAGCAGTACTTC. It is translated as CASRPTGYEQYF.

This sequence joins TRBV10-3 and TRBJ2-2, with TRBD1 matching 7 bases. The V gene's germline CDR1 is ENHRY and CDR2 SYGVKD. Unmatched junction bases numbered 7, after V lost 4 bases and J lost 2 bases. The CDR3 is made up of 16 amino acids. CDR3 loop: CAISGTGDLNTGELFF. The DNA for the CDR3 is TGTGCCATCAGTGGAACAGGGGATCTTAACACCGGGGAGCTGTTTTTT.

This clone occurred once. The chain recombines TRBV4-2 with TRBJ1-2; perhaps TRBD1 as D (5 bases). This CDR3 has 15 residues. Germline V CDR1 and CDR2: LGHNA, YNFKEQ. V lost 0 bases to trimming and J lost 1 base, with 9 bases between them. The DNA of the CDR3 is TGTGCCAGCAGCCAAGATAGGGGACTTAACTATGGCTACACCTTC. It codes for CASSQDRGLNYGYTF.

This sequence joins TRBV30 and TRBJ2-5, with D tentatively TRBD2 (5 bases). V lost 4 bases and J lost 4, with 13 bases in between. Per germline, CDR1 GTSNPN and CDR2 SVGIG (reference sequence). CDR3 length: 13 amino acids. The CDR3 nucleotides read TGTGCCTGGACCGCTTTCGGAGGAGAGACCCAGTACTTC. It translates to CAWTAFGGETQYF.

This chain uses TRBV7-2 with TRBJ2-2; 10 bases line up with TRBD2. CDR3 length: 19 residues. Germline CDR1 SGHTA, CDR2 FQGNSA. V lost 1 base, J lost 2 bases, and 10 bases stayed unmatched. The CDR3 DNA is TGTGCCAGCAGCTTAGGTTGGCCTAGCGGGAGTTTAAACACCGGGGAGCTGTTTTTT. It specifies CASSLGWPSGSLNTGELFF.

V gene TRBV28 combines with J gene TRBJ2-7, with a weak D call TRBD1 (5 bases). The CDR3 is 14 amino acids. Trimming removed 6 bases at V and 1 base at J, with 13 bases between. Germline CDR1 is MDHEN and CDR2 is SYDVKM. CDR3 amino acids: CASRWGGSSYEQYF. The CDR3 DNA is TGTGCCAGCAGATGGGGCGGATCTTCCTACGAGCAGTACTTC.

The chain carries TRBV27 and TRBJ2-7, with D tentatively TRBD1 (5 bases). CDR1 is MNHEY and CDR2 is SMNVEV in the germline V gene (reference sequence). The CDR3 extends over 15 amino acids. V was shortened by 1 base and J by 4 bases, with 14 bases between the two germline ends. CDR3 DNA sequence: TGTGCCAGCAGTTTATGGGCCAGGGTTCCATACGAGCAGTACTTC. It specifies CASSLWARVPYEQYF.

The chain is built from TRBV18 and TRBJ1-1; 7 nucleotides agree with TRBD1. There are 15 residues in the CDR3. Germline lookup yields CDR1 KGHSH and CDR2 LQKENI. Unmatched junction bases numbered 5, after V lost 3 bases and J lost 1 base. CDR3 nucleotides: TGTGCCAGCTCACCGTCGACAGGGTGGAACACTGAAGCTTTCTTT. Translation: CASSPSTGWNTEAFF.

The chain uses TRBV28 and TRBJ2-5; D is undetermined. This CDR3 comprises 14 residues. Trimming stripped 3 bases from V and 5 bases from J, with 13 bases between. The germline V gene has CDR1 MDHEN and CDR2 SYDVKM. CDR3 sequence: CASSFYRWWETQYF. As DNA, the CDR3 is TGTGCCAGCAGTTTCTACAGATGGTGGGAGACCCAGTACTTC.

The chain links TRBV6-2 or TRBV6-3 to TRBJ1-5; a possible D gene is TRBD1 (5 bases). Trimming left V 5 bases short and J 7 bases short, with 18 bases between. The germline CDR1 and CDR2 sequences are MNHEY and SVGEGT. The CDR3 covers 15 residues. CDR3 protein: CASSRSGPQGQPQHF. The CDR3 DNA sequence: TGTGCCAGCAGTCGATCCGGGCCCCAGGGCCAGCCCCAGCATTTT.

The gene calls are TRBV28 and TRBJ2-1; possible D gene TRBD2, 6 bases. V was shortened by 2 bases and J by 7 bases, with 15 bases between the two germline ends. CDR1 MDHEN and CDR2 SYDVKM come from the germline V gene. CDR3 length equals 15 residues. DNA of the CDR3: TGTGCCAGCAGTTTAAACCCCGCGGGGCAGAATGAGCAGTTCTTC. Translation: CASSLNPAGQNEQFF.

The chain couples TRBV29-1 to TRBJ1-3; 8 bases fit TRBD1. Germline values: CDR1 SQVTM, CDR2 ANQGSEA. This CDR3 is built from 12 residues. With V trimmed by 6 bases and J by 4 bases, 2 bases remained unmatched. The DNA for the CDR3 is TGCAGCGTCCGGACAGGGGGAAACACCATATATTTT. Translation gives CSVRTGGNTIYF. The entire variable domain, with the rest obtained from reference TRBV29-1 and TRBJ1-3, is as follows: SAVISQKPSRDICQRGTSLTIQCQVDSQVTMMFWYRQQPGQSLTLIATANQGSEATYESGFVIDKFPISRPNLTFSTLTVSNMSPEDSSIYLCSVRTGGNTIYFGEGSWLTVV.

The V call is TRBV15, the J call TRBJ1-1; D is undetermined. This CDR3 has 12 residues. The germline CDR1 and CDR2 sequences are LNHNV and YYDKDF (reference sequence). V was pared by 5 bases and J by 1 base, with 5 bases between. The CDR3 is CATSPRNTEAFF. The CDR3 DNA sequence: TGTGCCACCAGCCCCAGGAACACTGAAGCTTTCTTT.

V and J are TRBV5-6 and TRBJ1-2; 9 bases map to TRBD1. Per germline, CDR1 SGHDT and CDR2 YYEEEE. V was pared by 4 bases and J by 1 base, with 11 bases of the junction left unmatched. This CDR3 comprises 17 residues. The CDR3 nucleotides read TGTGCCAGCAGCCCCGGGACAGGGAGTGCTATTAACTATGGCTACACCTTC. Its translation is CASSPGTGSAINYGYTF.

This rearrangement joins TRBV9 to TRBJ2-5, with no clear D. The CDR3 is 16 amino acids. V was shortened by 3 bases and J by 5 bases, with 20 bases between the two germline ends. Germline CDR1 and CDR2: SGDLS and YYNGEE. CDR3 loop: CASSAHRNEARETQYF. For the CDR3, the DNA is TGTGCCAGCAGCGCCCACCGGAACGAGGCTAGGGAGACCCAGTACTTC.

The V gene is TRBV2, the J gene TRBJ1-1, with 8 bases identical to TRBD1. Germline V CDR1 and CDR2: SNHLY, FYNNEI. CDR3 length: 13 residues. With 11 bases clipped from V and 3 bases from J, the junction kept 8 bases outside the gene matches. The CDR3 here is CAGTGGGYTEAFF. CDR3 nucleotides: TGTGCCGGAACAGGGGGAGGGTACACTGAAGCTTTCTTT.

Notes on this clone: Other DNA sequences in this specimen translate into the identical CDR3. The chain recombines TRBV19 with TRBJ1-5; D perhaps matches TRBD1 (5 bases). The germline CDR1 and CDR2 sequences are LNHDA and SQIVND (reference sequence). The CDR3 sequence is 15 residues long. Trimming took off 3 bases at V and 4 bases at J, with 13 bases between the two ends. The CDR3 here is CASSITDSGNQPQHF. CDR3 bases: TGTGCCAGTAGTATTACCGACAGTGGAAATCAGCCCCAGCATTTT.

The chain recombines TRBV7-3 with TRBJ2-1; the match to TRBD1 covers 7 bases. This CDR3 is 14 amino acids long. CDR1 and CDR2 from the germline V gene are SGHTA and FQGTGA. V shed 5 bases and J 4 bases; nucleotides not matched to a gene: 5. The CDR3, as DNA: TGTGCCAGCAGCGAACCGACAGGGTACAATGAGCAGTTCTTC. It yields the protein CASSEPTGYNEQFF.

The rearrangement links TRBV5-1 to TRBJ1-6, with D uncertain. Germline loops: CDR1 SGHRS, CDR2 YFSETQ. Trimming shortened V by 2 bases and J by 10 bases, and 13 bases separated the two germline ends. The length of the CDR3 is 14 residues. In DNA, the CDR3 is TGCGCCAGCAGCTTCGACGGGTATCAGTCACCCCTCCACTTT. Its protein product is CASSFDGYQSPLHF.

This chain joins TRBV18 and TRBJ2-2; possible D gene TRBD2, 6 bases. CDR3 length: 17 residues. The germline V gene has CDR1 KGHSH and CDR2 LQKENI. V gave up 1 base and J gave up 3 bases, with 15 bases separating them. The CDR3 sequence: CASSPRGTGSDTGELFF. The CDR3 DNA is TGTGCCAGCTCACCACGGGGGACCGGGAGCGACACCGGGGAGCTGTTTTTT.

This sequence joins TRBV27 and TRBJ1-1, with D possibly TRBD1 on 5 matching bases. The CDR3 is 13 residues long. V lost 8 bases and J 1 base, leaving 11 bases between the germline ends. Germline values: CDR1 MNHEY, CDR2 SMNVEV (reference sequence). Here the CDR3 DNA reads TGTGCCAGCTATGGGGGGGGGAACACTGAAGCTTTCTTT. It is translated as CASYGGGNTEAFF.